This passage covers 12 T cell receptor beta chains from one sample sequenced in a study of cytomegalovirus exposure and HLA in healthy donors. TCRdb's copy holds only in-frame clones and misses some; the assay was immunoSEQ multiplex PCR. The data show 150,000 or so clones, roughly 86% seen once. Specimen: PBMCs. Receptors originate from a man between 18 and 35 years old in good health and CMV-seropositive.

The chain employs TRBV4-3 and TRBJ2-3; D call uncertain. Trimming left V 1 base short and J 3 bases short, with 8 bases between. Germline V CDR1 and CDR2: LGHNA, YSLEER. The CDR3 is 14 amino acids. The CDR3, as DNA: TGCGCCAGCAGCCAAGTATACGGGACAGATACGCAGTATTTT. This gives the protein CASSQVYGTDTQYF.

The J gene is TRBJ2-7, the V gene TRBV5-1, with D perhaps matching TRBD1 (5 bases). Germline values: CDR1 SGHRS, CDR2 YFSETQ. V was shortened by 4 bases and J by 4 bases, with 12 bases between the two germline ends. The CDR3 is made up of 13 amino acids. The CDR3 spells CASSPDTLYEQYF. CDR3 DNA sequence: TGCGCCAGCAGCCCGGACACCTTATACGAGCAGTACTTC.

This clone was seen a single time. The chain recombines TRBV28 with TRBJ1-1; a possible D gene is TRBD1 (5 bases). The CDR3 consists of 15 residues. With 8 bases removed from V and 2 bases from J, the gap between germline ends came to 18 bases. CDR1 and CDR2 from the germline V gene are MDHEN and SYDVKM. The CDR3 region is CASEVGGGFNTEAFF. The CDR3, as DNA: TGTGCCAGCGAGGTGGGGGGAGGGTTTAACACTGAAGCTTTCTTT. Together with reference TRBV28 and TRBJ1-1, the CDR3 gives the full variable domain: DVKVTQSSRYLVKRTGEKVFLECVQDMDHENMFWYRQDPGLGLRLIYFSYDVKMKEKGDIPEGYSVSREKKERFSLILESASTNQTSMYLCASEVGGGFNTEAFFGQGTRLTVV.

This clone was observed a few times. The CDR3 DNA reads as TGCGCCAGCAGCCAAGATCTAGCGGGAACCAAAAACATTCAGTACTTC. Residues: CASSQDLAGTKNIQYF. The rearrangement joins TRBV4-1 to TRBJ2-4, with 9 bases lining up with TRBD2. CDR1 MGHRA and CDR2 YSYEKL come from the germline V gene. The CDR3 totals 16 residues. With V trimmed by 0 bases and J by 2 bases, 2 bases remained unmatched.

In its sample, this clone was seen a few times. In DNA, the CDR3 is TGCGCCAGCAGCCGAGGAGGGGCCCTCTATGGCTACACCTTC. This codes for CASSRGGALYGYTF. V and J are TRBV4-1 and TRBJ1-2; D perhaps matches TRBD1 (5 bases). V shed 4 bases and J shed 4 bases, with 13 bases lying between them. Germline V gene data show CDR1 as MGHRA and CDR2 as YSYEKL. CDR3 length equals 14 residues.

The chain joins TRBV28 to TRBJ1-5; D remains unclear. V was cut by 3 bases and J by 6 bases, with 18 bases left in between. This CDR3 is built from 16 residues. Germline CDR1 reads MDHEN; CDR2 reads SYDVKM. In DNA form, the CDR3 reads TGTGCCAGCAGTTTTAGAAGCGGAGGGTATGGTCAGCCCCAGCATTTT. Protein product: CASSFRSGGYGQPQHF.

The V gene is TRBV29-1, the J gene TRBJ2-5; 10 positions agree with TRBD2. Losses at the gene ends were 6 bases for V and 2 bases for J; bases not matched to a gene: 3. Germline values: CDR1 SQVTM, CDR2 ANQGSEA. This CDR3 is 13 amino acids long. The CDR3 sequence is CSVGTSEQETQYF. The CDR3 coding sequence is TGCAGCGTCGGGACTAGCGAACAAGAGACCCAGTACTTC.

The chain uses TRBV2 and TRBJ1-4; no clear D gene. Trimming stripped 8 bases from V and 3 bases from J, with 10 bases between. Per germline, CDR1 SNHLY and CDR2 FYNNEI. The CDR3 length is 13 residues. The DNA for the CDR3 is TGTGCCAGCCTACCCCGCGCTAATGAAAAACTGTTTTTT. Its translation is CASLPRANEKLFF. Drawing the rest from reference TRBV2 and TRBJ1-4, the complete variable domain is EPEVTQTPSHQVTQMGQEVILRCVPISNHLYFYWYRQILGQKVEFLVSFYNNEISEKSEIFDDQFSVERPDGSNFTLKIRSTKLEDSAMYFCASLPRANEKLFFGSGTQLSVL.

The J gene is TRBJ2-1, the V gene TRBV27; 9 nucleotides line up with TRBD2. From germline, CDR1 is MNHEY and CDR2 SMNVEV (reference sequence). The V and J ends lost 9 bases and 5 bases, in that order; junction bases with no gene match: 5. This CDR3 is 13 amino acids long. In nucleotides, the CDR3 is TGTGCCAGTTTAGCGGGAGCGAACAATGAGCAGTTCTTC. Residues: CASLAGANNEQFF.

The CDR3 spells CASSQGGANEKLFF. Written as DNA, the CDR3 is TGTGCCAGCAGCCAAGGGGGGGCTAATGAAAAACTGTTTTTT. V usage is TRBV27 and J usage is TRBJ1-4, with D possibly being TRBD1 (6 bases). CDR3 length: 14 residues. Germline V CDR1 and CDR2: MNHEY, SMNVEV (reference sequence). V shed 6 bases and J shed 3 bases, with 11 bases lying between them.

The genes are TRBV7-9 and TRBJ2-5; 13 nucleotides line up with TRBD2. V was clipped by 1 base and J by 13 bases; unmatched bases: 15. Germline values: CDR1 SEHNR, CDR2 FQNEAQ (reference sequence). The CDR3 has 17 amino acids. The CDR3 bases are TGTGCCAGCAGCTTAGGGACTAGCGGGAGCATGGACCTGCGAAGGTACTTC. Translation gives CASSLGTSGSMDLRRYF.

The gene calls are TRBV6-5 and TRBJ2-7; TRBD1 is a possible D gene (6 bases). This CDR3 region has 14 residues. Trimming shortened V by 8 bases and J by 6 bases, and 20 bases separated the two germline ends. Germline CDR1 MNHEY, CDR2 SVGAGI. The CDR3 sequence: CASRIRQDRSEQYF. The CDR3, as DNA: TGTGCCAGCCGAATTCGACAAGACAGGTCCGAGCAGTACTTC.